Presented here are 28 T cell receptor beta chains from one specimen sequenced in a study of PD-1 blockade in classical Hodgkin lymphoma. TCRdb's copy holds only in-frame clones and misses some; the assay was immunoSEQ multiplex PCR. The sample consists of tens of thousands of clones, under 80% of them appearing once. No patient escaped relapse after autologous stem cell transplantation, and brentuximab vedotin exposure varied. Sequences were derived from peripheral blood mononuclear cells (PBMCs), sampled at baseline. These receptors were taken from a human donor with classical Hodgkin lymphoma.

The chain links TRBV28 to TRBJ2-7; D is ambiguous. This CDR3 has 13 amino acids. Trimming stripped 8 bases from V and 0 bases from J, with 11 bases between. Per the germline V gene, CDR1 is MDHEN and CDR2 is SYDVKM. CDR3 in amino acids: CASGSGSSYEQYF. For the CDR3, the DNA is TGTGCCAGCGGTTCTGGGTCCTCCTACGAGCAGTACTTC. Full variable domain (rest looked up from reference TRBV28 and TRBJ2-7): DVKVTQSSRYLVKRTGEKVFLECVQDMDHENMFWYRQDPGLGLRLIYFSYDVKMKEKGDIPEGYSVSREKKERFSLILESASTNQTSMYLCASGSGSSYEQYFGPGTRLTVT.

The gene calls are TRBV11-2 and TRBJ2-3; unclear D gene. V gave up 0 bases and J gave up 10 bases, with 8 bases separating them. The CDR3 runs to 12 residues. CDR1 SGHAT and CDR2 FQNNGV come from the germline V gene. The CDR3 sequence: CASSLDITAQYF. In DNA form, the CDR3 reads TGTGCCAGCAGCTTAGATATCACAGCGCAGTATTTT.

This chain links TRBV11-2 with TRBJ2-3, with 7 bases that match TRBD2. The CDR3 runs 17 residues. V dropped 4 bases and J dropped 4; count of bases not matched to a gene: 14. CDR1 and CDR2 from the germline V gene are SGHAT and FQNNGV. The CDR3 protein is CASSSTLAARRADTQYF. CDR3 sequence (DNA): TGTGCCAGCAGCTCCACCCTAGCGGCCCGACGGGCAGATACGCAGTATTTT. Supplemented by reference TRBV11-2 and TRBJ2-3, the full variable domain reads EAGVAQSPRYKIIEKRQSVAFWCNPISGHATLYWYQQILGQGPKLLIQFQNNGVVDDSQLPKDRFSAERLKGVDSTLKIQPAKLEDSAVYLCASSSTLAARRADTQYFGPGTRLTVL.

This rearrangement joins TRBV4-3 to TRBJ2-3; 9 bases agree with TRBD1. The J segment lost 5 bases and the V segment lost 6 bases, leaving 6 bases of the junction unmatched. Germline V gene lookup returns CDR1 LGHNA and CDR2 YSLEER. The CDR3 length is 14 residues. This CDR3 is CASSQDRGQDTQYF. CDR3 DNA: TGCGCCAGCAGTCAGGACAGGGGACAAGATACGCAGTATTTT.

The V gene is TRBV7-7, the J gene TRBJ2-1; 7 bases agree with TRBD2. The CDR3 extends over 15 amino acids. Losses at the gene ends were 2 bases for V and 4 bases for J; bases not matched to a gene: 5. The germline V gene encodes CDR1 SSHAT and CDR2 FNYEAQ (reference sequence). The CDR3 is CASSLHLAVYNEQFF. The CDR3 nucleotides are TGTGCCAGCAGCTTACACCTAGCGGTATACAATGAGCAGTTCTTC.

This chain joins TRBV2 and TRBJ2-7; 9 positions match TRBD1. The CDR3 length is 15 residues. Unmatched junction bases numbered 6, after V lost 5 bases and J lost 1 base. The V gene's germline CDR1 is SNHLY and CDR2 FYNNEI. In DNA form, the CDR3 reads TGTGCCAGCAGTCCACCGGGACAGGGATCCTACGAGCAGTACTTC. It is translated as CASSPPGQGSYEQYF.

The CDR3 reads CASSSTRDRYSNQPQHF. The CDR3, as DNA: TGTGCCAGCAGCTCGACCCGGGACAGGTATAGCAATCAGCCCCAGCATTTT. V is TRBV7-8 and J is TRBJ1-5; TRBD1 matches at 8 bases. This CDR3 region has 17 residues. Germline values: CDR1 SGHVS, CDR2 FQNEAQ. Trimming at V came to 4 bases and at J to 0 bases, leaving 8 bases not matched to a gene.

The CDR3 bases are TGTGCCAGCAGGCTTTCCCCGGGACAGGGCTACGAGCAGTACTTC. This gives the protein CASRLSPGQGYEQYF. The chain combines TRBV28 with TRBJ2-7; 9 positions agree with TRBD1. After removal of 6 bases from V and 3 bases from J, the junction contained 9 bases not matched to a gene. The CDR3 has 15 amino acids. Per the germline V gene, CDR1 is MDHEN and CDR2 is SYDVKM. The full variable domain, completed using reference TRBV28 and TRBJ2-7, is DVKVTQSSRYLVKRTGEKVFLECVQDMDHENMFWYRQDPGLGLRLIYFSYDVKMKEKGDIPEGYSVSREKKERFSLILESASTNQTSMYLCASRLSPGQGYEQYFGPGTRLTVT.

The chain is built from TRBV10-3 and TRBJ2-7, with 10 bases lining up with TRBD1. CDR1 is ENHRY, CDR2 SYGVKD, per germline. The CDR3 contains 13 residues. CDR3 in DNA: TGTGCAACAAGCGGGACAGGGGACTACGAGCAGTACTTC. Protein: CATSGTGDYEQYF.

The chain carries TRBV9 and TRBJ2-2, with unresolved D. V was trimmed by 0 bases and J by 6 bases, leaving 9 bases between them. The CDR3 is 14 amino acids. The germline CDR1 and CDR2 sequences are SGDLS and YYNGEE. The CDR3 reads CASSVVNAPGELFF. The CDR3 DNA is TGTGCCAGCAGCGTAGTAAATGCGCCCGGGGAGCTGTTTTTT.

This clone occurred a few times. The chain joins TRBV18 to TRBJ2-6; TRBD1 matches 8 bases. CDR1 KGHSH and CDR2 LQKENI come from the germline V gene. V dropped 2 bases and J dropped 0; count of bases not matched to a gene: 0. The CDR3 is 16 residues long. The CDR3 region has the DNA TGTGCCAGCTCACCAGACAGGGGCTCTGGGGCCAACGTCCTGACTTTC. It specifies CASSPDRGSGANVLTF.

The chain couples TRBV11-2 to TRBJ1-4; D may be TRBD1 (5 bases). The germline V gene encodes CDR1 SGHAT and CDR2 FQNNGV. The CDR3 totals 16 residues. Trimming cost V 5 bases and J 8 bases, with 21 bases left between them. The CDR3 DNA is TGTGCCAGCAGCAAGCTCGGGACCCCAGAGGGCGAAAAACTGTTTTTT. Residues: CASSKLGTPEGEKLFF.

In regard to this clone: The junction differs from germline at one of its ends, possibly a read error. Other nucleotide sequences from this sample produce the same CDR3. V is TRBV6-9 and J is TRBJ1-1, with D unclear. Germline CDR1 MNHGY, CDR2 SVAAGI. The CDR3 spans 15 residues. The DNA for the CDR3 is TGTGCCAGCAGTTGTCCAAGAGACGTTTTAGCTGAGGCTTTCTTT. Translating gives CASSCPRDVLAEAFF.

This clone was observed a single time. The chain joins TRBV10-3 to TRBJ2-7, with 7 bases identical to TRBD1. The CDR3 contains 14 residues. Per germline, CDR1 ENHRY and CDR2 SYGVKD. V was clipped by 3 bases and J by 3 bases; unmatched bases: 5. In nucleotides, the CDR3 is TGTGCCATCAGTGAATCGACAGGGCACTACGAGCAGTACTTC. This encodes CAISESTGHYEQYF.

The rearrangement uses TRBV14 and TRBJ1-3; maybe TRBD1 (6 bases). V gave up 1 base and J gave up 7 bases, with 8 bases separating them. Germline-derived CDR1 and CDR2 are SGHDN and FVKESK. This CDR3 region has 13 residues. The CDR3 is CASSQVTGNTIYF. The CDR3, as DNA: TGTGCCAGCAGCCAAGTGACAGGCAACACCATATATTTT.

V gene TRBV2 combines with J gene TRBJ1-1; D is undetermined. The CDR3 totals 13 residues. Germline V gives CDR1 SNHLY, CDR2 FYNNEI. The ends were cut back, 3 bases at V and 4 bases at J, with 9 bases in the middle. The CDR3 spells CASSERIGTEAFF. As DNA, the CDR3 is TGTGCCAGCAGTGAGAGGATTGGCACTGAAGCTTTCTTT. Looking up the rest from reference TRBV2 and TRBJ1-1 gives the full variable domain: EPEVTQTPSHQVTQMGQEVILRCVPISNHLYFYWYRQILGQKVEFLVSFYNNEISEKSEIFDDQFSVERPDGSNFTLKIRSTKLEDSAMYFCASSERIGTEAFFGQGTRLTVV.

This chain joins TRBV11-3 and TRBJ1-4; D might be TRBD1 (5 bases). The CDR3 is 16 residues long. Germline V gene sequence: CDR1 SGHNT, CDR2 YENEEA. The V and J ends lost 3 bases and 4 bases respectively, with 15 bases between them. CDR3 protein: CASSFGQGGGNEKLFF. Here the CDR3 DNA reads TGTGCCAGCAGCTTTGGGCAGGGCGGAGGTAATGAAAAACTGTTTTTT.

V usage is TRBV19 and J usage is TRBJ1-5; tentative D call: TRBD1 (5 bases). V was shortened by 11 bases and J by 1 base, with 12 bases between the two germline ends. This CDR3 has 13 residues. From germline, CDR1 is LNHDA and CDR2 SQIVND (reference sequence). CDR3 nucleotides: TGTGCCGGTGGGGGAGGAAGCAATCAGCCCCAGCATTTT. It yields the protein CAGGGGSNQPQHF.

The chain links TRBV5-4 to TRBJ1-2; D not certain. Germline V CDR1 and CDR2: SGHNT, YYREEE (reference sequence). Deletions cut 1 base from V and 3 bases from J, with 10 bases between. The CDR3 is 14 residues long. CDR3 DNA: TGTGCCAGCAGCTTGTCCGGGGTTTACTATGGCTACACCTTC. Translated, it gives CASSLSGVYYGYTF. Together with reference TRBV5-4 and TRBJ1-2, the CDR3 gives the full variable domain: ETGVTQSPTHLIKTRGQQVTLRCSSQSGHNTVSWYQQALGQGPQFIFQYYREEENGRGNFPPRFSGLQFPNYSSELNVNALELDDSALYLCASSLSGVYYGYTFGSGTRLTVV.

The CDR3 DNA is TGTGCCAGCAGCTCGCCCTGGGAAAGTGAGCAGTTCTTC. Its protein product is CASSSPWESEQFF. The chain couples TRBV7-9 to TRBJ2-1; D ambiguous. Germline V gene sequence: CDR1 SEHNR, CDR2 FQNEAQ (reference sequence). The CDR3 runs to 13 residues. Deletions cut 4 bases from V and 9 bases from J, with 13 bases between.

This clone was observed a single time. The chain employs TRBV6-1 and TRBJ1-1, with D tentatively TRBD1 (6 bases). This CDR3 region has 15 residues. Germline V lookup: CDR1 MNHNS, CDR2 SASEGT. Trimming took 2 bases from V and 1 from J, leaving 11 bases between them. The CDR3 sequence: CASSELGRGNTEAFF. As DNA, the CDR3 is TGTGCCAGCAGTGAATTGGGCAGGGGGAACACTGAAGCTTTCTTT.

This chain uses TRBV7-2 with TRBJ2-7, with D uncertain. The CDR3 covers 13 residues. Germline CDR1 SGHTA, CDR2 FQGNSA. Trimming took 5 bases from V and 10 from J, leaving 18 bases between them. The CDR3 is CASSQYTDGSQYF. The CDR3 DNA is TGTGCCAGCAGCCAATACACGGACGGTTCTCAGTACTTC.

The chain recombines TRBV7-9 with TRBJ1-3; D is unclear. Trimming shortened V by 5 bases and J by 8 bases, and 13 bases separated the two germline ends. Germline V gives CDR1 SEHNR, CDR2 FQNEAQ (reference sequence). This CDR3 comprises 13 residues. CDR3 in amino acids: CASSLRISDTIYF. CDR3 bases: TGTGCCAGCAGCCTCAGGATTTCGGACACCATATATTTT.

This clone was counted between two and nine times. The chain combines TRBV5-6 with TRBJ2-2, with D possibly TRBD1 on 5 matching bases. The CDR3 runs to 16 residues. V shed 4 bases and J shed 5 bases, with 18 bases lying between them. Per the germline V gene, CDR1 is SGHDT and CDR2 is YYEEEE. CDR3 in DNA: TGTGCCAGCAGCCGCCAGGGCACAGAAGGGACCGGGGAGCTGTTTTTT. It encodes CASSRQGTEGTGELFF.

This clone was seen just once. This chain uses TRBV7-9 with TRBJ2-1; TRBD1 is a possible D gene (6 bases). This CDR3 comprises 15 residues. In germline, CDR1 is SEHNR, CDR2 FQNEAQ (reference sequence). Trimming stripped 1 base from V and 4 bases from J, with 11 bases between. CDR3 protein: CASSLDWTDYNEQFF. The CDR3, as DNA: TGTGCCAGCAGCTTAGATTGGACAGATTACAATGAGCAGTTCTTC.

The chain is built from TRBV27 and TRBJ2-2; 14 bases map to TRBD2. The CDR3 spans 18 residues. CDR1 MNHEY and CDR2 SMNVEV come from the germline V gene (reference sequence). Germline trimming cut 4 bases from V and 5 bases from J; bases unmatched to any gene: 9. This chain's CDR3 is CASSWTSGGPTVTGELFF. The CDR3, as DNA: TGTGCCAGCAGTTGGACTAGCGGGGGGCCGACCGTTACCGGGGAGCTGTTTTTT.

The rearrangement uses TRBV4-3 and TRBJ2-2; 11 nucleotides align to TRBD2. Trimming removed 0 bases from V and 7 bases from J; junction bases left unmatched: 7. CDR1 and CDR2 from the germline V gene are LGHNA and YSLEER. The CDR3 sequence is 17 residues long. CDR3 amino acids: CASSQDRLAGQDGELFF. The CDR3 nucleotides are TGCGCCAGCAGCCAAGACCGACTAGCGGGACAGGACGGGGAGCTGTTTTTT.

The chain is built from TRBV5-1 and TRBJ2-5; 8 positions agree with TRBD1. The CDR3 consists of 16 residues. In germline, CDR1 is SGHRS, CDR2 YFSETQ. J lost 4 bases, V lost 4 bases, and 12 bases had no gene match. CDR3 sequence reads: CASSPGDRSQGETQYF. Written as DNA, the CDR3 is TGCGCCAGCAGCCCGGGGGACAGGAGCCAAGGAGAGACCCAGTACTTC. Drawing the rest from reference TRBV5-1 and TRBJ2-5, the complete variable domain is KAGVTQTPRYLIKTRGQQVTLSCSPISGHRSVSWYQQTPGQGLQFLFEYFSETQRNKGNFPGRFSGRQFSNSRSEMNVSTLELGDSALYLCASSPGDRSQGETQYFGPGTRLLVL.